The rows below give T cell receptor beta chains drawn from one sample of a study of blood T cell repertoires in COVID-19. Here immunoSEQ multiplex PCR was the method, and the copy in TCRdb shows in-frame clones only, minus some. The sample lists 120,000 to 150,000 clones, 88% occurring once. The source material was peripheral blood. The receptor set was obtained from a man in his sixties with active or convalescent COVID-19. Both conserved end residues are part of each CDR3. Each record gives: D gene, V gene, J gene, CDR3 protein, CDR3 DNA. The D gene is left open where the match is weak.

>TRBD2|TRBV4-2|TRBJ2-1
CASRPSGSIGDEQFF
TGTGCCAGCAGACCTAGCGGGAGTATCGGGGATGAGCAGTTCTTC
>TRBD2|TRBV28|TRBJ2-2
CASSLLAGRTGELFF
TGTGCCAGCAGTTTACTAGCGGGTCGAACCGGGGAGCTGTTTTTT
>.|TRBV28|TRBJ2-7
CASSLDSVLREQYF
TGTGCCAGCAGTTTGGACAGTGTTCTACGAGAGCAGTACTTC
>TRBD2|TRBV5-1|TRBJ2-7
CASSSGTRSAYEQYF
TGCGCCAGCAGCTCCGGGACTAGGAGTGCCTACGAGCAGTACTTC
>.|TRBV28|TRBJ1-5
CASRGSGAPQHF
TGTGCCAGCAGAGGATCTGGGGCGCCCCAGCATTTT
>.|TRBV5-1|TRBJ2-7
CASSLAESTTTEQYF
TGCGCCAGCAGCTTGGCAGAGTCCACTACTACGGAGCAGTACTTC
>TRBD2|TRBV5-1|TRBJ2-7
CASSLSAGAGEQYF
TGCGCCAGCAGCTTATCAGCGGGAGCAGGCGAGCAGTACTTC
>.|TRBV28|TRBJ1-1
CASSPGHLNTEAFF
TGTGCCAGCAGCCCGGGACACTTGAACACTGAAGCTTTCTTT
>TRBD1|TRBV5-4|TRBJ1-2
CASSKPGGDGYGYTF
TGTGCCAGCAGCAAGCCAGGGGGCGACGGCTATGGCTACACCTTC
>.|TRBV12-3/TRBV12-4|TRBJ1-5
CASSEWRNQPQHF
TGTGCCAGCAGTGAGTGGCGGAATCAGCCCCAGCATTTT
>TRBD2|TRBV29-1|TRBJ2-2
CSVNLAGEIGELFF
TGCAGCGTTAACCTAGCGGGAGAAATCGGGGAGCTGTTTTTT
>TRBD2|TRBV28|TRBJ2-7
CASSSTSGGLIYEQYF
TGTGCCAGCAGCTCTACTAGCGGGGGGCTTATTTACGAGCAGTACTTC